These 14 T cell receptor beta chains share one sample of origin, sequenced in a study of blood T cell repertoires in COVID-19. Generated by immunoSEQ multiplex PCR, the TCRdb table keeps only in-frame clones and is missing some. The sample has around 170,000 clones, 84% seen once. The specimen sequenced was PBMCs or T cells enriched from blood (not recorded which). The receptor set was obtained from a middle-aged man who had recovered from COVID-19.

V and J are TRBV5-5 and TRBJ2-5, with a possible D match to TRBD2 (6 bases). The V and J ends lost 4 bases and 3 bases respectively, with 13 bases between them. CDR1 and CDR2 from the germline V gene are SGHKS and YYEKEE (reference sequence). The CDR3 loop spans 14 amino acids. The CDR3 nucleotides are TGTGCCAGCAGCCGCCCGGGGGTCAAAGAGACCCAGTACTTC. Translated, it gives CASSRPGVKETQYF.

The chain couples TRBV7-9 to TRBJ1-4; D unresolved. The ends were cut back, 4 bases at V and 8 bases at J, with 11 bases in the middle. CDR1 is SEHNR and CDR2 is FQNEAQ in the germline V gene (reference sequence). CDR3 length: 13 amino acids. The CDR3 protein is CASSYREEEKLFF. CDR3 nucleotide sequence: TGTGCCAGCAGCTACCGAGAGGAGGAAAAACTGTTTTTT.

The chain employs TRBV5-1 and TRBJ2-1; 9 nucleotides agree with TRBD1. The germline V gene encodes CDR1 SGHRS and CDR2 YFSETQ. V was pared by 3 bases and J by 8 bases, with 6 bases of the junction left unmatched. This CDR3 spans 14 amino acids. CDR3 sequence: CASSSTTGGHEQFF. CDR3 DNA sequence: TGCGCCAGCAGCTCAACCACAGGGGGCCATGAGCAGTTCTTC.

This sequence joins TRBV9 and TRBJ1-2, with 8 bases identical to TRBD1. The CDR3 contains 17 residues. V lost 2 bases, J lost 8 bases, and 17 bases stayed unmatched. Germline values: CDR1 SGDLS, CDR2 YYNGEE. The CDR3 sequence: CASSVDDRTGKGWGYTF. The CDR3 DNA reads TGTGCCAGCAGCGTCGACGACCGGACAGGGAAGGGTTGGGGCTACACCTTC. The variable domain in full, with the rest retrieved from reference TRBV9 and TRBJ1-2, is DSGVTQTPKHLITATGQRVTLRCSPRSGDLSVYWYQQSLDQGLQFLIQYYNGEERAKGNILERFSAQQFPDLHSELNLSSLELGDSALYFCASSVDDRTGKGWGYTFGSGTRLTVV.

The chain is built from TRBV18 and TRBJ1-1, with no clear D. Trimming left V 3 bases short and J 2 bases short, with 16 bases between. From germline, CDR1 is KGHSH and CDR2 LQKENI. The CDR3 loop spans 16 amino acids. The CDR3 reads CASSPLPARENTEAFF. The CDR3 DNA follows: TGTGCCAGCTCACCCCTCCCGGCTCGGGAAAACACTGAAGCTTTCTTT.

The CDR3 bases are TGCGCCAGCAGCCACGGACAGGGACCCAATGGAGAGCAGTACTTC. Encoded protein: CASSHGQGPNGEQYF. The J gene is TRBJ2-7, the V gene TRBV4-1; 8 nucleotides line up with TRBD1. The ends lost 3 bases at V and 7 bases at J; junction bases unmatched: 11. Germline loops: CDR1 MGHRA, CDR2 YSYEKL. The CDR3 is 15 amino acids.

Concerning this clone: Other DNA sequences within the sample encode an identical CDR3. The DNA of the CDR3 is TGTGCTAGTGGGCGGGAGGGGGGGACCCAGTACTTC. As protein: CASGREGGTQYF. The rearrangement uses TRBV12-5 and TRBJ2-5; TRBD2 aligns across 9 bases. The CDR3 totals 12 residues. Germline CDR1 reads LGHNT; CDR2 reads FRNRAP. With 6 bases clipped from V and 7 bases from J, the junction kept 3 bases outside the gene matches. Full variable domain (missing parts from reference TRBV12-5 and TRBJ2-5): DARVTQTPRHKVTEMGQEVTMRCQPILGHNTVFWYRQTMMQGLELLAYFRNRAPLDDSGMPKDRFSAEMPDATLATLKIQPSEPRDSAVYFCASGREGGTQYFGPGTRLLVL.

This chain joins TRBV28 and TRBJ1-5; D is possibly TRBD1 (5 bases). In germline, CDR1 is MDHEN, CDR2 SYDVKM. Trimming removed 6 bases at V and 9 bases at J, with 9 bases between. This CDR3 contains 11 residues. This CDR3 reads CASRSGPPQHF. The CDR3 DNA reads as TGTGCCAGCAGATCAGGGCCGCCCCAGCATTTT.

V and J are TRBV7-2 and TRBJ2-7, with D possibly TRBD1 on 6 matching bases. CDR1 is SGHTA, CDR2 FQGNSA, per germline. The germline V and J ends were trimmed by 2 bases and 5 bases, with 10 bases remaining between them. The CDR3 is made up of 13 amino acids. Here the CDR3 DNA reads TGTGCCAGCAGCTTATTCAGGGGCCACGAGCAGTACTTC. Translated, it gives CASSLFRGHEQYF.

The chain has TRBV21-1 and TRBJ2-7; whether TRBD1, the table's D call, matches the DNA was not checked. TRBV21-1 corresponds to a pseudogene. CDR3 length: 13 amino acids. CDR3 residues: CASSPDRSYEQYF. CDR3 in DNA: TGTGCCAGCAGCCCCGACAGGAGCTACGAGCAGTACTTC.

The chain employs TRBV2 and TRBJ1-4; perhaps TRBD1 as D (6 bases). This CDR3 has 17 amino acids. The germline V gene has CDR1 SNHLY and CDR2 FYNNEI. Trimming removed 6 bases at V and 5 bases at J, with 22 bases between. The CDR3 DNA follows: TGTGCCAGCAGAGGGCAGGGGCGATTTTATGGCAATGAAAAACTGTTTTTT. Amino acid sequence: CASRGQGRFYGNEKLFF.

This chain links TRBV19 with TRBJ1-4, with TRBD1 matching 7 bases. Per germline, CDR1 LNHDA and CDR2 SQIVND (reference sequence). This CDR3 contains 15 residues. V trimming: 2 bases; J trimming: 6 bases; junction bases outside the gene matches: 6. The CDR3 sequence is CASSIMGQRHEKLFF. DNA of the CDR3: TGTGCCAGTAGTATAATGGGACAGCGCCATGAAAAACTGTTTTTT.

This rearrangement joins TRBV5-6 to TRBJ1-2; D not resolved. The germline V and J ends were trimmed by 2 bases and 4 bases, with 15 bases remaining between them. CDR3 length: 15 residues. The V gene's germline CDR1 is SGHDT and CDR2 YYEEEE. The CDR3 coding sequence is TGTGCCAGCAGCTTCGCTGGGAGGCTCGGCTATGGCTACACCTTC. Translated: CASSFAGRLGYGYTF.

The rearrangement uses TRBV2 and TRBJ1-3; D is possibly TRBD1 (6 bases). The germline gives CDR1 SNHLY, CDR2 FYNNEI. Trimming took 7 bases from V and 0 from J, leaving 10 bases between them. The CDR3 runs to 14 residues. The CDR3 reads CASTLGGSGNTIYF. CDR3 bases: TGTGCCAGCACCTTAGGGGGCTCTGGAAACACCATATATTTT.